These T cell receptor beta chains were read from a single sample in a study of T cells after yellow fever vaccination. TCRdb itself ran the 5' RACE reads through MiXCR, one entry per CDR3 protein. The profile shows more than 95,000 distinct CDR3 sequences, approximately 7.1% of them singletons. The sequencing used CD4+ T cells sorted from PBMCs, collected around 45 days after the first yellow fever vaccination. The receptors were gathered from a young man who received the YFV17D yellow fever vaccine. CDR3s include the opening cysteine and the closing phenylalanine or tryptophan.

v_call: TRBV12-3/TRBV12-4; cdr3_aa: CASSYPHANTGELFF
v_call: TRBV5-1; cdr3_aa: CASSPGQVGEKLFF
v_call: TRBV4-1; cdr3_aa: CASSLEGGLAQHF
v_call: TRBV5-1; cdr3_aa: CASSLAGQGGGDEQFF
v_call: TRBV5-1; cdr3_aa: CASAPRPGQPQHF
v_call: TRBV27; cdr3_aa: CASSPTAGGSTDTQYF
v_call: TRBV5-1; cdr3_aa: CASSSEGEQYF
v_call: TRBV7-2; cdr3_aa: CASSFSPTSTDTQYF
v_call: TRBV11-2; cdr3_aa: CASSLVFTARADTEAFF
v_call: TRBV28; cdr3_aa: CASGGGSLSETQYF
v_call: TRBV5-1; cdr3_aa: CASSRDRGVRGTDTQYF
v_call: TRBV7-2; cdr3_aa: CASTFGTANYGYTF
v_call: TRBV12-3/TRBV12-4; cdr3_aa: CASRVEGPYSNQPQHF
v_call: TRBV7-3; cdr3_aa: CASSSSSGGTGELFF
v_call: TRBV21-1; cdr3_aa: CASNRRGLYQPQHF
v_call: TRBV20-1; cdr3_aa: CSARDPGRVDGYTF
v_call: TRBV6-1; cdr3_aa: CASSLDSPVGGTQYF
v_call: TRBV5-1; cdr3_aa: CASSSQTGAITDTQYF
v_call: TRBV6-5; cdr3_aa: CASSYSTSAGTGAYEQYF
v_call: TRBV18; cdr3_aa: CASSPDSLSYEQYF
v_call: TRBV5-1; cdr3_aa: CASRRTSGGFETQYF
v_call: TRBV4-2; cdr3_aa: CASSQVGAGANVLTF
v_call: TRBV18; cdr3_aa: CASSPLASSTDTQYF
v_call: TRBV15; cdr3_aa: CATSRVGTEAFF
v_call: TRBV11-2; cdr3_aa: CASSLEWGYEQYF
v_call: TRBV20-1; cdr3_aa: CSLGDLAKNIQYF
v_call: TRBV7-9; cdr3_aa: CASSSDPLGYGYTF
v_call: TRBV7-2; cdr3_aa: CASSPTSNYQPQHF
v_call: TRBV28; cdr3_aa: CASSRGGANTGELFF
v_call: TRBV30; cdr3_aa: CAWSSGPNYGYTF
v_call: TRBV7-2; cdr3_aa: CASSTSYNEQFF
v_call: TRBV7-2; cdr3_aa: CASSLGGRKQETQYF
v_call: TRBV7-3; cdr3_aa: CASSSSTSRADTQYF
v_call: TRBV12-3/TRBV12-4; cdr3_aa: CASRRDGNSGNTIYF
v_call: TRBV12-3/TRBV12-4; cdr3_aa: CASSLGPGTGETQYF
v_call: TRBV10-3; cdr3_aa: CAIRKRPEGEQYF
v_call: TRBV6-5; cdr3_aa: CASKSSGQGYYGYTF
v_call: TRBV7-3; cdr3_aa: CASSLQGAGTEAFF
v_call: TRBV20-1; cdr3_aa: CSATSGGGDTQYF
v_call: TRBV7-9; cdr3_aa: CASSLALAGGQDTQYF
v_call: TRBV5-5; cdr3_aa: CASSLGHGHGNTIYF
v_call: TRBV11-1; cdr3_aa: CASSPGNEVGTQYF
v_call: TRBV5-5; cdr3_aa: CASSRLGRETQYF
v_call: TRBV6-2/TRBV6-3; cdr3_aa: CASRYSQVGETQYF
v_call: TRBV5-1; cdr3_aa: CASSILQSGEQYF
v_call: TRBV5-1; cdr3_aa: CASTRSPQETQYF
v_call: TRBV19; cdr3_aa: CASSISKNTEAFF
v_call: TRBV7-2; cdr3_aa: CASSFGRKNTEAFF
v_call: TRBV19; cdr3_aa: CASSRTGGLGLQPQHF
v_call: TRBV6-5; cdr3_aa: CASSLSGRTDTQYF
v_call: TRBV5-5; cdr3_aa: CASSGTGSRTGELFF
v_call: TRBV7-9; cdr3_aa: CASSSGGGLSGANVLTF